This T cell receptor (beta chain) was captured by sequencing in a study of OX40 agonist ivuxolimab in advanced cancers. Overall study context: Patients received ivuxolimab, an intravenous treatment, every 2 weeks at 0.01 to 10 mg/kg. Prior checkpoint blockade (anti-PD-1, anti-PD-L1 or anti-CTLA-4) was permitted; approximately 40% had it. Study-wide findings and caveats: The antigen specificity of the peripheral T cells (those that were expanded) was not determined. Both CD4+ and CD8+ T cell populations in blood had undergone clonal expansion by week 6 at 0.1 to 3.0 mg/kg.

In the case of this clone: The antigen remains unidentified.

Assay: immunoSEQ multiplex PCR; the TCRdb copy retains only in-frame clones and omits some. The repertoire holds over 50,000 clones, with around 89% as singletons. J gave up 1 base and V 0 bases, and 6 bases lay outside the gene matches. This CDR3 is 17 amino acids long. Germline assignment: CDR1 MNHEY and CDR2 SMNVEV (reference sequence). This specimen was CD4+ or CD8+ T cells sorted from blood, taken in a trial of the OX40 agonist ivuxolimab. The receptor comes from an adult with an advanced solid tumor such as melanoma, head and neck, liver or kidney cancer. The V and J genes are TRBV27 and TRBJ2-3, with TRBD2 matching over 8 bases. CDR3 sequence (DNA): TGTGCCAGCAGTTTATCGACCGTCGGGGGGGGCACAGATACGCAGTATTTT. Translated: CASSLSTVGGGTDTQYF.